This T cell receptor (beta chain) was obtained from a study of blood T cell repertoires in COVID-19. Study information: The analysed material was cDNA or gDNA that came from T cells, B-cell-depleted T cells, or PBMCs.

Generated by immunoSEQ multiplex PCR, the TCRdb table keeps only in-frame clones and is missing some. The sample includes some 250,000 clones, about four fifths seen only once; the top ten take roughly 10%. The TCR originated in a woman aged 80 or over with acute or convalescent COVID-19. Sequenced: peripheral blood.

Here the CDR3 reads CASSGGTGGSGANVLTF. The CDR3 DNA follows: TGTGCCAGCAGCGGCGGGACAGGGGGGTCTGGGGCCAACGTCCTGACTTTC. The V call is TRBV5-4, the J call TRBJ2-6; 11 nucleotides agree with TRBD1. J gave up 1 base and V 4 bases, and 4 bases lay outside the gene matches. There are 17 residues in the CDR3. From germline, CDR1 is SGHNT and CDR2 YYREEE (reference sequence).